This is a list of T cell receptor beta chains from one sample in a study of vaccination and CD4 T cells after COVID-19. TCRdb analysed the PCR reads with MiXCR anew, one entry per CDR3 protein. This sample carries about 12,000 distinct CDR3 sequences, 76% of them seen once, and the ten largest clones take around 26%. Their antigens are not known. The specimen sequenced was CD4+ T cells from blood, cultured in vitro. These receptors all come from a human donor who had recovered from COVID-19. CDR3s include the opening cysteine and the closing phenylalanine or tryptophan. The order of the fields is clone size, V gene, D gene, J gene, CDR3 protein, CDR3 DNA. D genes are given only for firm matches. A clone size is listed for some rows: how often the clone was seen (once, few, many), or a class if it is expanded.

size: .; V: TRBV6-5; D: .; J: TRBJ1-5; CDR3: CASSYSYITSGSAQHF; DNA: TGTGCCAGCAGTTACTCGTACATTACCTCCGGATCGGCCCAGCATTTT
size: .; V: TRBV6-2/TRBV6-3; D: TRBD2; J: TRBJ2-7; CDR3: CASRPLAGFYEQYF; DNA: TGTGCCAGCAGGCCACTAGCGGGATTCTACGAGCAGTACTTC
size: .; V: TRBV29-1; D: .; J: TRBJ2-5; CDR3: CSVERDLRETQYF; DNA: TGCAGCGTTGAACGGGACCTACGAGAGACCCAGTACTTC
size: .; V: TRBV28; D: .; J: TRBJ2-5; CDR3: CASSLGGKGEETQYF; DNA: TGTGCCAGCAGTTTAGGGGGGAAGGGGGAAGAGACCCAGTACTTC
size: .; V: TRBV6-2/TRBV6-3; D: TRBD1; J: TRBJ1-5; CDR3: CASSRDSLRQPQHF; DNA: TGTGCCAGCAGCCGGGACAGCTTAAGACAGCCCCAGCATTTT
size: .; V: TRBV28; D: TRBD2; J: TRBJ2-5; CDR3: CASSASGRAQETQYF; DNA: TGTGCCAGCAGCGCTAGCGGGAGGGCCCAAGAGACCCAGTACTTC
size: .; V: TRBV29-1; D: TRBD1; J: TRBJ1-1; CDR3: CSAGGAQGAEEDTEAFF; DNA: TGCAGCGCCGGAGGGGCGCAGGGGGCGGAAGAGGACACTGAAGCTTTCTTT
size: .; V: TRBV20-1; D: .; J: TRBJ2-2; CDR3: CSARGRQFGNTGELFF; DNA: TGCAGTGCTAGAGGGCGCCAATTCGGAAACACCGGGGAGCTGTTTTTT
size: .; V: TRBV20-1; D: .; J: TRBJ2-5; CDR3: CSAPRTLTSEKETQYF; DNA: TGCAGTGCCCCCCGAACTCTGACTAGTGAGAAAGAGACCCAGTACTTC
size: .; V: TRBV24-1; D: TRBD1; J: TRBJ2-1; CDR3: CATSDLHRGLGEQFF; DNA: TGTGCCACCAGTGATTTGCACAGGGGGCTTGGTGAGCAGTTCTTC
size: .; V: TRBV6-1; D: .; J: TRBJ1-6; CDR3: CASRRQFGPFNSPLHF; DNA: TGTGCCAGCAGACGACAGTTTGGCCCGTTCAATTCACCCCTCCACTTT
size: few; V: TRBV6-1; D: TRBD1; J: TRBJ1-5; CDR3: CASRRDRYSNQPQHF; DNA: TGTGCCAGCAGGAGGGACAGGTATAGCAATCAGCCCCAGCATTTT
size: .; V: TRBV28; D: .; J: TRBJ1-5; CDR3: CASSLRGLPQHF; DNA: TGTGCCAGCAGTTTACGCGGACTGCCCCAGCATTTT